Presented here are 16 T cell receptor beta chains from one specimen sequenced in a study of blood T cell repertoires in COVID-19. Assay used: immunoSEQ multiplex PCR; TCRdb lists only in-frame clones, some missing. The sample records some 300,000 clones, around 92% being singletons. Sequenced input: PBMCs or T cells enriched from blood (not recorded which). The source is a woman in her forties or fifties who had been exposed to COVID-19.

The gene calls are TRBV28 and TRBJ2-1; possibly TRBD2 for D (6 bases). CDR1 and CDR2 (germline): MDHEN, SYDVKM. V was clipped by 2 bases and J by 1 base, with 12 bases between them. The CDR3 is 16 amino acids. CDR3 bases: TGTGCCAGCAGTTTAACCCCGGAGGGTTCCTACAATGAGCAGTTCTTC. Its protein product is CASSLTPEGSYNEQFF.

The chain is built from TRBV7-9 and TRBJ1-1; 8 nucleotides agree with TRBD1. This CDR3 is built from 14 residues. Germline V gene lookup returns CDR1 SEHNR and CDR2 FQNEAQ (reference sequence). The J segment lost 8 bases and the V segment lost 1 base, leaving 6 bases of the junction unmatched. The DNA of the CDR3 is TGTGCCAGCAGCTTAGTTCAAGACAGGGGAGAAGCTTTCTTT. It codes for CASSLVQDRGEAFF. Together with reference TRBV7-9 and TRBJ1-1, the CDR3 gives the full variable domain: DTGVSQNPRHKITKRGQNVTFRCDPISEHNRLYWYRQTLGQGPEFLTYFQNEAQLEKSRLLSDRFSAERPKGSFSTLEIQRTEQGDSAMYLCASSLVQDRGEAFFGQGTRLTVV.

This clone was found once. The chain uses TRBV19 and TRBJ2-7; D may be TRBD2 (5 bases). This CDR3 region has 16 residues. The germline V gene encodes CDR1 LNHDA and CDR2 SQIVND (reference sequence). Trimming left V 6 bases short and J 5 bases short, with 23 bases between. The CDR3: CASSKRLADELDEQYF. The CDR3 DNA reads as TGTGCCAGTAGCAAAAGGCTAGCTGACGAGTTGGACGAGCAGTACTTC.

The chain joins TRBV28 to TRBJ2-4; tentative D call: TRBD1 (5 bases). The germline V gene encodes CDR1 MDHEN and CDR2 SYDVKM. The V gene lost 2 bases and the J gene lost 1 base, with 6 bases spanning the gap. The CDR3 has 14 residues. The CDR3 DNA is TGTGCCAGCAGTTTACAGGGTGCCAAAAACATTCAGTACTTC. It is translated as CASSLQGAKNIQYF.

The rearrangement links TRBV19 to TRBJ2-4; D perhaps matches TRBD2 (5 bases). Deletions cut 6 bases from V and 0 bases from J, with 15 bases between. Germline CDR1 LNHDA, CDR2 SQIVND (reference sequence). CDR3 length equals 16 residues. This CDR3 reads CASRTGSGIAKNIQYF. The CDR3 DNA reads TGTGCCAGTAGGACGGGGTCTGGGATAGCCAAAAACATTCAGTACTTC. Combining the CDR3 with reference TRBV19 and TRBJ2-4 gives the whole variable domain DGGITQSPKYLFRKEGQNVTLSCEQNLNHDAMYWYRQDPGQGLRLIYYSQIVNDFQKGDIAEGYSVSREKKESFPLTVTSAQKNPTAFYLCASRTGSGIAKNIQYFGAGTRLSVL.

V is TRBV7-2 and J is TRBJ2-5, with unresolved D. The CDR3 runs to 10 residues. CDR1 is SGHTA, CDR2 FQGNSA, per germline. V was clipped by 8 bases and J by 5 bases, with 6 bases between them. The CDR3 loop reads CASGSETQYF. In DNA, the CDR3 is TGTGCCAGCGGCTCGGAGACCCAGTACTTC.

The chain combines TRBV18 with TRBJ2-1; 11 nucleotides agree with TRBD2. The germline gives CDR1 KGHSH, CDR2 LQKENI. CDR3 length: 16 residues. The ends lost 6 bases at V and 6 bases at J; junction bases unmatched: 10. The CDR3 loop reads CASSEIAGGPINEQFF. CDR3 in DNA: TGTGCCAGCTCTGAAATAGCGGGGGGGCCTATCAATGAGCAGTTCTTC.

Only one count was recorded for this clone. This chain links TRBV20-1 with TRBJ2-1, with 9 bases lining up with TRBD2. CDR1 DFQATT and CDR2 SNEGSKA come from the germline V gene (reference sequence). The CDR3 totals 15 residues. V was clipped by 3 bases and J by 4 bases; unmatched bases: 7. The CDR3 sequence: CSASGGGVLYNEQFF. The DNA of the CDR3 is TGCAGTGCTAGTGGCGGGGGGGTATTATACAATGAGCAGTTCTTC.

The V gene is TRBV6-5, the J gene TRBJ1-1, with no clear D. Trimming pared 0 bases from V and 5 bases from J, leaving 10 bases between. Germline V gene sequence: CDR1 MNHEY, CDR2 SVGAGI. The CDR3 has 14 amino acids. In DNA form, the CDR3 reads TGTGCCAGCAGTTACTCGAGTTCCGGGACTGAAGCTTTCTTT. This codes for CASSYSSSGTEAFF.

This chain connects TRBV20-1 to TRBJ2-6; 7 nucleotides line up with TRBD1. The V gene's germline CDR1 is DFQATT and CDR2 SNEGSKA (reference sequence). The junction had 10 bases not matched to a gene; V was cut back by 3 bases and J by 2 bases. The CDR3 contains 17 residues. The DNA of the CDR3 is TGCAGTGCTAGTCCGGTGTCAGGGGGAACTGGGGCCAACGTCCTGACTTTC. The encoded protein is CSASPVSGGTGANVLTF.

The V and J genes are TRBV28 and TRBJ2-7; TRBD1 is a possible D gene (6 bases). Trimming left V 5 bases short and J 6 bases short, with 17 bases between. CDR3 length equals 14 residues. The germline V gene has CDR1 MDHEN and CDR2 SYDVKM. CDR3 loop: CASSPVGGSGEQYF. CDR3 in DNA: TGTGCCAGCAGTCCAGTAGGGGGTTCTGGCGAGCAGTACTTC. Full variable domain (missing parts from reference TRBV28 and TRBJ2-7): DVKVTQSSRYLVKRTGEKVFLECVQDMDHENMFWYRQDPGLGLRLIYFSYDVKMKEKGDIPEGYSVSREKKERFSLILESASTNQTSMYLCASSPVGGSGEQYFGPGTRLTVT.

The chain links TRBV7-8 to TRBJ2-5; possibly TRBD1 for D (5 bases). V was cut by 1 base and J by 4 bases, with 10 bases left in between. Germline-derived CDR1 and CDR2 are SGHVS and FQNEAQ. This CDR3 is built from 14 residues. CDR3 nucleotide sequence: TGTGCCAGCAGCTTAGAGGCTAGGGGAGAGACCCAGTACTTC. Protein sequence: CASSLEARGETQYF.

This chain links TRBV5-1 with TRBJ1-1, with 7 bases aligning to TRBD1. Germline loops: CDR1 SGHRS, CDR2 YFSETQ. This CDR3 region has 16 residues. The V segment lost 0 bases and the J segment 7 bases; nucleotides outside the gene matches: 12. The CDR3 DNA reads TGCGCCAGCAGCTTGGAGGGCTCGACAGGGTTGAATGAAGCTTTCTTT. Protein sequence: CASSLEGSTGLNEAFF.

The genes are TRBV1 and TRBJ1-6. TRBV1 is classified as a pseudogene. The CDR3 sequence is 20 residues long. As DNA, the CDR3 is TGCACCAGCAGCCAAAACCCTGACGAAGAAAATTTAGCCCCCAGTTCACCCCTCCACTTT. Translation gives CTSSQNPDEENLAPSSPLHF.

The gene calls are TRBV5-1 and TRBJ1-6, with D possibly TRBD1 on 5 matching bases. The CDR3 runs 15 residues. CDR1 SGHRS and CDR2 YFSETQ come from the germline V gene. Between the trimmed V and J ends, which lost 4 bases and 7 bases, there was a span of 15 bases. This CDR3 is CASSPEGTLNSPLHF. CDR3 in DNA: TGCGCCAGCAGCCCGGAGGGGACCTTGAATTCACCCCTCCACTTT.

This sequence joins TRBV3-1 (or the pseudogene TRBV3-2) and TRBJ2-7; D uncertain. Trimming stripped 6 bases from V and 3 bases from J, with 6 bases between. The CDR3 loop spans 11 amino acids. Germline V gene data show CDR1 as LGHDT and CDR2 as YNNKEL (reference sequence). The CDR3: CASSSSYEQYF. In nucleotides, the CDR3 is TGTGCCAGCAGTTCGAGCTACGAGCAGTACTTC.